Listed below are T cell receptor beta chains from one sample, sequenced in a study of beta chain features in type 1 diabetes. Profiled with immunoSEQ multiplex PCR; TCRdb holds only in-frame clones, not every one. The top ten hold approximately 0.022% of the sample, which has 640,000 or so clones, roughly an eighth seen once. Input material: naive CD4+ T cells from blood. The receptors come from a man aged 18 to 30 with type 1 diabetes. The CDR3 runs from the conserved cysteine through the conserved F or W. The order of the fields is J gene, V gene, clone size, D gene, CDR3 protein, CDR3 DNA. A D gene is named only where the DNA matches it firmly. Size values are once, few and many counts, or a class for expanded clones, and some rows have none.

>TRBJ2-6|TRBV18|few|TRBD1
CASSPLGQGASGANVLTF
TGTGCCAGCTCCCCACTTGGACAGGGGGCTTCTGGGGCCAACGTCCTGACTTTC
>TRBJ1-1|TRBV7-2|few|.
CASSFDRSRTEAFF
TGTGCCAGCAGCTTTGACAGGTCGAGGACTGAAGCTTTCTTT
>TRBJ2-5|TRBV7-9|few|TRBD1
CASSPRDREETQYF
TGTGCCAGCAGCCCCCGGGACAGAGAAGAGACCCAGTACTTC
>TRBJ2-2|TRBV30|.|.
CAWKIGSPGELFF
TGTGCCTGGAAGATAGGGAGTCCCGGGGAGCTGTTTTTT
>TRBJ1-3|TRBV30|.|.
CAWDTDSGNTTYF
TGTGCCTGGGACACGGACTCTGGAAACACCACATATTTT
>TRBJ2-5|TRBV7-6|.|.
CASSLWVQETQYF
TGTGCCAGCAGCTTGTGGGTGCAAGAGACCCAGTACTTC
>TRBJ2-1|TRBV5-1|.|.
CASRGRHPNNEQFF
TGCGCCAGCAGAGGTAGGCATCCAAACAATGAGCAGTTCTTC
>TRBJ2-5|TRBV7-2|few|TRBD2
CASSPSSASGGGGTQYF
TGTGCCAGCAGCCCCTCATCGGCTAGCGGGGGAGGGGGGACCCAGTACTTC
>TRBJ1-3|TRBV7-9|.|TRBD1
CASSFIPGQGENTIYF
TGTGCCAGCAGCTTTATACCCGGACAGGGAGAAAACACCATATATTTT
>TRBJ1-1|TRBV2|.|.
CASSEALRAQVNTEAFF
TGTGCCAGCAGTGAAGCCCTAAGGGCACAGGTGAACACTGAAGCTTTCTTT
>TRBJ2-1|TRBV5-1|few|TRBD2
CASSLAGRGGYNEQFF
TGCGCCAGCAGCTTGGCCGGGCGCGGGGGCTACAATGAGCAGTTCTTC
>TRBJ1-2|TRBV29-1|few|.
CSASGPADYGYTF
TGCAGCGCCTCCGGGCCAGCTGACTATGGCTACACCTTC
>TRBJ2-2|TRBV7-3|few|.
CASSQAAGYTGELFF
TGTGCCAGCAGTCAAGCCGCAGGGTACACCGGGGAGCTGTTTTTT
>TRBJ1-4|TRBV14|few|.
CASSQDIQTRGGKLFF
TGTGCCAGCAGCCAAGATATCCAAACCAGGGGAGGAAAACTGTTTTTT
>TRBJ1-4|TRBV15|few|.
CATSGQLATNEKLFF
TGTGCCACCTCCGGACAGTTAGCAACTAATGAAAAACTGTTTTTT
>TRBJ1-1|TRBV28|.|.
CASSLGSKNTEAFF
TGTGCCAGCAGTTTGGGCAGTAAGAACACTGAAGCTTTCTTT
>TRBJ2-3|TRBV20-1|few|.
CSAISHRQYF
TGCAGTGCTATATCCCATAGGCAGTATTTT
>TRBJ2-4|TRBV5-4|.|.
CASSLDLGADIQYF
TGTGCCAGCAGCCTGGACCTCGGGGCGGACATTCAGTACTTC
>TRBJ2-7|TRBV5-1|.|.
CASSLGRYEQYF
TGCGCCAGCAGCTTGGGCAGGTACGAGCAGTACTTC
>TRBJ2-7|TRBV27|few|TRBD1
CASGGQGDYEQYF
TGTGCCAGCGGGGGACAGGGAGACTACGAGCAGTACTTC
>TRBJ2-5|TRBV5-4|few|TRBD1
CASSRGTGGIETQYF
TGTGCCAGCAGCCGGGGGACAGGGGGTATTGAGACCCAGTACTTC
>TRBJ2-7|TRBV7-8|.|.
CASSFGSRGSYEQYF
TGTGCCAGCAGCTTTGGTTCCAGGGGATCCTACGAGCAGTACTTC
>TRBJ2-7|TRBV19|.|.
CASSIEGSSYEQYF
TGTGCCAGTAGTATAGAGGGCAGCTCCTACGAGCAGTACTTC
>TRBJ2-5|TRBV7-9|few|TRBD1
CASSGQAQETQYF
TGTGCCAGCAGTGGACAGGCCCAAGAGACCCAGTACTTC
>TRBJ1-4|TRBV9|few|.
CASTLGARGKEKLFF
TGTGCCAGCACCCTAGGGGCCAGGGGAAAGGAAAAACTGTTTTTT
>TRBJ2-5|TRBV4-1|few|.
CASSQDWNPKYQETQYF
TGCGCCAGCAGCCAAGATTGGAACCCCAAGTACCAAGAGACCCAGTACTTC
>TRBJ2-3|TRBV9|.|.
CASSVGQASTDTQYF
TGTGCCAGCAGCGTAGGACAGGCAAGCACAGATACGCAGTATTTT
>TRBJ2-3|TRBV5-4|.|.
CASSLIRGKNTDTQYF
TGTGCCAGCAGCTTGATCCGGGGGAAAAACACAGATACGCAGTATTTT
>TRBJ2-5|TRBV7-7|few|.
CASSLTGTRQETQYF
TGTGCTAGCAGCTTAACCGGGACCAGACAAGAGACCCAGTACTTC
>TRBJ2-3|TRBV5-4|many|.
CASSLSTDTQYF
TGTGCCAGCAGCCTTAGCACAGATACGCAGTATTTT
>TRBJ1-1|TRBV4-2|few|TRBD1
CASSQEWRRDRGLRTEAFF
TGTGCCAGCAGCCAAGAGTGGAGGCGGGACAGGGGGCTAAGGACTGAAGCTTTCTTT
>TRBJ2-7|TRBV6-5|.|.
CASAPGLAFPYEQYF
TGTGCCAGCGCGCCTGGGCTAGCCTTTCCGTACGAGCAGTACTTC
>TRBJ1-1|TRBV28|.|.
CASSPPGGWNTEAFF
TGTGCCAGCAGTCCCCCTGGGGGATGGAACACTGAAGCTTTCTTT
>TRBJ1-1|TRBV25-1|.|.
CASSEHGVREAFF
TGTGCCAGCAGTGAACATGGGGTTCGAGAAGCTTTCTTT
>TRBJ2-7|TRBV6-1|few|TRBD2
CASSGALGRGTAYEQYF
TGTGCCAGCAGTGGGGCATTGGGGCGGGGGACCGCGTACGAGCAGTACTTC
>TRBJ2-1|TRBV11-2|few|.
CASSFSTVGNEQFF
TGTGCCAGCAGCTTCTCCACTGTGGGCAATGAGCAGTTCTTC
>TRBJ2-7|TRBV13|.|TRBD1
CASSRDRDHEQYF
TGTGCCAGCAGCCGCGACAGGGACCACGAGCAGTACTTC
>TRBJ2-1|TRBV5-1|few|.
CASSLAWANEQFF
TGCGCCAGCAGCTTGGCGTGGGCCAATGAGCAGTTCTTC
>TRBJ1-2|TRBV5-4|.|TRBD1
CASSLGGQGTYGYTF
TGTGCCAGCAGCTTGGGGGGACAGGGGACCTATGGCTACACCTTC
>TRBJ2-7|TRBV6-5|few|.
CASSSTVSYEQYF
TGTGCCAGCAGTTCCACGGTCTCCTACGAGCAGTACTTC
>TRBJ1-2|TRBV5-6|.|.
CASSLERNYGYTF
TGTGCCAGCAGCTTGGAGCGTAACTATGGCTACACCTTC
>TRBJ1-6|TRBV30|.|.
CAWSVLFGRESPLHF
TGTGCCTGGAGTGTACTTTTTGGCAGGGAATCACCCCTCCACTTT
>TRBJ2-5|TRBV7-8|.|TRBD1
CASSRFGPGGRETQYF
TGTGCCAGCAGCCGATTTGGGCCAGGGGGCCGCGAGACCCAGTACTTC
>TRBJ1-2|TRBV28|.|TRBD1
CASTQGSYGYTF
TGTGCCAGCACACAGGGGAGCTATGGCTACACCTTC
>TRBJ1-5|TRBV5-1|few|TRBD1
CASSDTGGRQPQHF
TGCGCCAGCAGCGATACAGGGGGCCGTCAGCCCCAGCATTTT
>TRBJ2-5|TRBV13|few|TRBD2
CASSMTGTSGVETQYF
TGTGCCAGCAGTATGACCGGGACTAGCGGTGTGGAGACCCAGTACTTC
>TRBJ1-3|TRBV25-1|few|.
CASSEGDSKAGNTIYF
TGTGCCAGCAGTGAGGGGGACTCTAAGGCCGGAAACACCATATATTTT
>TRBJ2-7|TRBV4-1|few|.
CASSQNSRTNSYEQYF
TGCGCCAGCAGCCAAAATTCCAGGACGAACTCCTACGAGCAGTACTTC